This paragraph covers one T cell receptor beta chain sequence. This record belongs to a study of blood T cell repertoires in COVID-19. Study context: PBMCs, B-cell-depleted T cells, or T cells were the source of the cDNA or gDNA that made up the material.

The table came from immunoSEQ multiplex PCR; TCRdb's copy has only in-frame clones and leaves some out. Among some 100,000 clones listed, 80% were seen once. The CDR3 is 15 amino acids. J lost 0 bases, V lost 4 bases, and 5 bases had no gene match. Germline V CDR1 and CDR2: MNHEY, SMNVEV (reference sequence). Specimen: peripheral blood. This sequence originates from a man aged 65-85 years with active or convalescent COVID-19. This sequence joins TRBV27 and TRBJ1-2, with TRBD1 identical over 7 bases. The DNA of the CDR3 is TGTGCCAGCAGTTCCCTCGGGACAGCTAACTATGGCTACACCTTC. Its translation is CASSSLGTANYGYTF.